This TCR beta chain was captured by sequencing in a study of T cell responses to AZD1222 COVID-19 vaccine. General study points: In the spike-specific TCR repertoire, nearly half reportedly target unmutated variant regions.

In the case of this clone: The antigen is unknown.

Repertoires were generated with immunoSEQ multiplex PCR, while TCRdb's copy carries only in-frame clones and drops some. The sample carries about 120,000 clones, 80% to 90% recorded once. Germline loops: CDR1 SGHRS, CDR2 YFSETQ. CDR3 length equals 15 residues. V was pared by 1 base and J by 6 bases, with 11 bases between. The genes are TRBV5-1 and TRBJ1-6; D remains unclear. The sequence derives from an adult in good health. The sequencing used peripheral blood, collected on day 0 of MenACWY control vaccination. CDR3 DNA: TGCGCCAGCAGCTTGACGACGGCTGTTAATTCACCCCTCCACTTT. Translated: CASSLTTAVNSPLHF.